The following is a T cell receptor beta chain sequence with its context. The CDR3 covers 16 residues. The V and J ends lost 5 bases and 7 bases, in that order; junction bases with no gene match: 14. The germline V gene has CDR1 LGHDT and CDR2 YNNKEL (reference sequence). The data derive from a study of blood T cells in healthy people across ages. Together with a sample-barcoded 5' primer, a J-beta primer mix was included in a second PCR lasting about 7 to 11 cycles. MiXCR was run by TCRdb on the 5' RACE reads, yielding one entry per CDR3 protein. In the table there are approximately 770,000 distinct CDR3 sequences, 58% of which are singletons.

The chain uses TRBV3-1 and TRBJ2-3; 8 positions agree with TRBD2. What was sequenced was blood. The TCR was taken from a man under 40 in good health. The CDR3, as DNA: TGTGCCAGCAGCAGAGATCGGACTAGCTTGGGATATACGCAGTATTTT. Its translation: CASSRDRTSLGYTQYF.